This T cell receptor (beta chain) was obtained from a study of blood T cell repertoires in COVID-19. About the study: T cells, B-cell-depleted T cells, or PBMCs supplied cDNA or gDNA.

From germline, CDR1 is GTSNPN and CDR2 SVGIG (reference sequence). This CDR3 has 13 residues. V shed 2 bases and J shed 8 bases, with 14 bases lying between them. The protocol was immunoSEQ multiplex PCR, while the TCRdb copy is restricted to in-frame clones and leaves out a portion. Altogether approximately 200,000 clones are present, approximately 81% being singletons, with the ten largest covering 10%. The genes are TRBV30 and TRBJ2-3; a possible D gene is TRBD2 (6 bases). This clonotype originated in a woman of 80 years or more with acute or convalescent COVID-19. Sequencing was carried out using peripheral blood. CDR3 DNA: TGTGCCTGGAGTTTGGGGGGAGTCCCTACGCAGTATTTT. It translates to CAWSLGGVPTQYF.